This is a list of T cell receptor beta chains from one sample in a study of T cell repertoires in cytomegalovirus infection. From the reads, TCRdb called clonotypes with MiXCR, one entry per CDR3 protein. The profile covers about 360,000 distinct CDR3 sequences, with over 15% appearing a single time and under 9% taken by the ten largest. Sequenced material: PBMCs. The receptors were sampled from a human donor in good health (CMV status not recorded). Some clones in this sample may be carry-over from other donors' samples. Both conserved end residues are part of each CDR3. The order of the fields is CDR3 protein, CDR3 length, V gene, clone size. The size field is filled for only some rows; it gives once, few, many or a size class.

CDR3 protein: CATSKLQGRSEAFF
CDR3 length: 14
V gene: TRBV15
clone size: few

CDR3 protein: CASSLARGAGANEKLFF
CDR3 length: 17
V gene: TRBV12-3/TRBV12-4
clone size: -

CDR3 protein: CASSYSGVPVYEQYF
CDR3 length: 15
V gene: TRBV6-5
clone size: many

CDR3 protein: CASSRRRNTDTQYF
CDR3 length: 14
V gene: TRBV7-2
clone size: many

CDR3 protein: CASSFGQGGGNTEAFF
CDR3 length: 16
V gene: TRBV7-2
clone size: many

CDR3 protein: CASSEQREAYEQFF
CDR3 length: 14
V gene: TRBV2
clone size: -

CDR3 protein: CASSLDGQGTYTEAFF
CDR3 length: 16
V gene: TRBV5-1
clone size: few

CDR3 protein: CASSMAGRAGANVLTF
CDR3 length: 16
V gene: TRBV19
clone size: -

CDR3 protein: CASSSPLKEKLFF
CDR3 length: 13
V gene: TRBV11-2
clone size: -

CDR3 protein: CASRTLRDLAKNIQYF
CDR3 length: 16
V gene: TRBV2
clone size: few

CDR3 protein: CASTPLRGGGETQYF
CDR3 length: 15
V gene: TRBV7-2
clone size: many

CDR3 protein: CASSTQDRVWSEAFF
CDR3 length: 15
V gene: TRBV6-6
clone size: few

CDR3 protein: CASSGQLLNTEAFF
CDR3 length: 14
V gene: TRBV2
clone size: few

CDR3 protein: CASSSTHDRPRDEQFF
CDR3 length: 16
V gene: TRBV6-1
clone size: few

CDR3 protein: CASSLDRRNTGELFF
CDR3 length: 15
V gene: TRBV7-6
clone size: many

CDR3 protein: CASVTGSLSYNSPLHF
CDR3 length: 16
V gene: TRBV28
clone size: -

CDR3 protein: CASGHQAAGYTF
CDR3 length: 12
V gene: TRBV10-3
clone size: many

CDR3 protein: CASSPGNSYEQYF
CDR3 length: 13
V gene: TRBV7-6
clone size: many

CDR3 protein: CASSQSTGRYSNQPQHF
CDR3 length: 17
V gene: TRBV4-1
clone size: few

CDR3 protein: CRTAQGDTEAFF
CDR3 length: 12
V gene: TRBV10-3
clone size: few

CDR3 protein: CSATDTEQPPLHF
CDR3 length: 13
V gene: TRBV20-1
clone size: few

CDR3 protein: CSAENGRISSYEQYF
CDR3 length: 15
V gene: TRBV20-1
clone size: many